The clone carrying this T cell receptor beta chain was recorded many times. This sample was taken from a study of T cells after yellow fever vaccination. TCRdb reprocessed the 5' RACE reads with MiXCR, giving one entry per CDR3 protein. The sample lists about 360,000 distinct CDR3 sequences, approximately 6% occurring once. The source material was PBMCs, sampled 5 days after the yellow fever booster vaccination. This receptor was identified in a man aged 25-45 years who received the YFV17D yellow fever vaccine.

The CDR3 DNA sequence: TGCGCCAGCAGCCAAATAGTGACCGGGGAGCTGTTTTTT. Protein: CASSQIVTGELFF. V and J are TRBV4-1 and TRBJ2-2; D not certain. V lost 2 bases to trimming and J lost 5 bases, with 6 bases between them. The CDR3 covers 13 residues. CDR1 MGHRA and CDR2 YSYEKL come from the germline V gene.